This T cell receptor beta chain was retrieved from a study of shared clonotypes between healthy human individuals (dated by TCRdb to 2020 to 2022). Some background on the complete study: A couple of women and three men aged 18 to 49 years were included in the cohort. Libraries were prepared and TCR repertoires were sequenced by different laboratories using diverse techniques, in order to increase sequencing depth and limit assay-specific biases. Leukapheresis yielded between about 0.85 and 10 billion PBMCs per donor. For each donor, three plates each were used for CD4 naive and CD4 memory, two plates were used for CD8 naive, and one plate was used for CD8 memory. Blood TCR repertoires of 5 or 6 healthy adults were deeply sequenced to estimate repertoire size and the extent of clonotype sharing between individuals. Broader findings and caveats from the paper: Because the study included only a small number of donors, the genetic and exposure-history diversity represented was limited. Even with the large sequencing depth, rarefaction of the sorted-subset datasets indicated that sequencing was incomplete. Across a few donors, approximately 5% of naive CD4, 3% to 4% of naive CD8, 2% to 2.5% of memory CD4, and about 0.44% of memory CD8 clonotypes were shared. Higher generation probabilities were observed for clonotypes shared by all four sorted-subset donors than for non-shared clonotypes. Sampling was restricted to blood, and TCR repertoires in tissue are likely to differ from TCR repertoires in blood. Pairwise subsampling indicated that sequencing depth was expected to affect the degree of clonotype sharing among donors. Estimated clonotype richness was generally larger for naive than for memory subsets.

A remark on this clone: Its recognized antigen is unknown. The record has no base qualities; no much larger clone is one base away.

Using the deep immunoSEQ assay, TCR CDR3 regions were amplified from genomic DNA by multiplex PCR. Genomic DNA extracted from each cell subset was distributed evenly over all wells of several immunoSEQ 96-well plates, and each plate served as one replicate. For sorted subsets, each replicate PCR was loaded with 200 ng genomic DNA, equivalent to 25,000 to 30,000 T cell genomes. Purified libraries were measured with a Qubit 3.0 fluorometer, size-checked on a Bioanalyzer 2100, and measured again with the KAPA Library Quantification kit. Every immunoSEQ 96-well plate was sequenced on a dedicated single-read 150-cycle Illumina NextSeq 550 flow cell. The original pipeline was this. Because the immunoSEQ output included only junctional sequences and no quality scores, the filtering could not be the same as the filtering used for full-length reads. Sequences were annotated with PyIR, a Python wrapper for IgBLAST v1.9, using IMGT germline references to assign V/J genes and CDR3. Any read was removed if the V/J assignment was weak (E-value above 1e-6), the CDR3 was missing, or the read contained stop codons, out-of-frame junctions, or ambiguous translated residues. A V3J clonotype was defined by an identical inferred V gene, J gene, and CDR3 amino acid sequence. Percentage overlap between repertoires was calculated by dividing the number of shared unique clonotypes by the size of the smaller repertoire. Three approaches were used to assess repertoire richness: RTK rarefaction, the Chao1 estimator, and Recon v2.1 estimates of unobserved clonotypes. Generation probabilities were computed with OLGA for all TCRbeta clonotypes obtained by the gDNA method from four donors. TCRdb provides this immuneACCESS table in a form limited to in-frame rearrangements. Some clones are lacking; in checked studies, under half of them reflect an unresolved V gene, and why the rest are absent is not known. The V and J calls and clone size were taken over from that table, and D and trimming were inferred from the DNA. This sample has roughly 2.2 million clones in its table, and more than 85% of those were observed once. About 0.39% of the sample is held by the ten biggest clonotypes.

The V and J ends are trimmed by 7 bases and 7 bases, leaving 17 bases between them. The CDR3 goes from the cysteine to the phenylalanine over 14 residues. Only the CDR3 portion is preserved as DNA: 42 bases, with reading frame beginning at the first base. Per the germline V gene, MDHEN is the CDR1 and SYDVKM is the CDR2. The donors were healthy, HIV-negative adults who had no recently reported acute infections or vaccinations. Every donor was a Caucasian adult living in Nashville, Tennessee, USA. CD4+ T cells were enriched through magnetic negative selection, after which naive cells were positively selected on CD45RA and the remaining negative fraction served as the memory subset. Blood was obtained by leukapheresis, after which PBMCs were separated by Ficoll-Histopaque density gradient centrifugation and cryopreserved in liquid nitrogen vapor phase. Purity and quantity of every magnetically sorted T cell population were checked by analytical flow cytometry. Genomic DNA was isolated from each sorted fraction and quantified by UV absorbance on a Nanodrop 2000c.

The chain employs TRBV28 and TRBJ2-1, with TRBD1 tentatively as D gene (6 bases match). Sequencing used naive CD4+ T cells from PBMCs. The intended sense of this specimen's cell subset or site label: CD45RA+ positively selected. The TCR originated in a young man in good health. Some clones in this sample may be carry-over from other donors' samples. The CDR3 reads as follows: CASTSPTGPNEQFF. At the DNA level, the sequence is TGTGCCAGCACCAGCCCGACAGGTCCGAATGAGCAGTTCTTC.